The T cell receptor beta chain described here comes from a study of blood T cell repertoires in COVID-19. TCRdb keeps only in-frame clones here, not all; method: immunoSEQ multiplex PCR. The sample has about 250,000 clones, about 86% seen once; the top ten hold more than 1.2%. The CDR3 is made up of 14 amino acids. V dropped 2 bases and J dropped 5 bases, with 13 bases sitting between them. Germline V gives CDR1 SEHNR, CDR2 FQNEAQ (reference sequence). The receptor's source is a man older than 75 with acute or convalescent COVID-19. The specimen sequenced was peripheral blood. This rearrangement joins TRBV7-9 to TRBJ2-7; D might be TRBD1 (6 bases). DNA of the CDR3: TGTGCCAGCAGCTTAAGTCTGGGGGCCCACGAGCAGTACTTC. This encodes CASSLSLGAHEQYF.